Below are 26 T cell receptor beta chains sequenced from a single sample in a study of shared clonotypes between healthy human individuals. The table came from immunoSEQ multiplex PCR; TCRdb's copy has only in-frame clones and leaves some out. This sample has nearly 1,000,000 clones, with 76% found just once. Sequencing was done on a sample of memory CD4+ T cells sorted from blood. Subset defined: CD45RA-negative fraction. The receptors here all came from a man aged 18 to 35 in good health.

The table lists this clone with a count of one. V gene TRBV7-8 combines with J gene TRBJ1-2; 10 positions agree with TRBD1. V was pared by 3 bases and J by 2 bases, with 12 bases of the junction left unmatched. Germline lookup yields CDR1 SGHVS and CDR2 FQNEAQ. CDR3 length: 18 amino acids. The CDR3 here is CASSFTGTGTGANYGYTF. The CDR3, as DNA: TGTGCCAGCAGCTTCACCGGGACAGGGACAGGGGCAAACTATGGCTACACCTTC.

The chain links TRBV10-3 to TRBJ2-5; 8 bases agree with TRBD2. Germline CDR1 ENHRY, CDR2 SYGVKD. Trimming cost V 2 bases and J 4 bases; bases outside gene matches: 3. CDR3 length: 14 residues. The CDR3, as DNA: TGTGCCATCAGTGAGGCCCGGGGGGGAGAGACCCAGTACTTC. Its protein product is CAISEARGGETQYF.

Concerning this clone itself: The sample carries other DNA sequences with the same CDR3. The genes are TRBV7-2 and TRBJ1-2, with no clear D. Germline V gene data show CDR1 as SGHTA and CDR2 as FQGNSA. Trimming left V 1 base short and J 2 bases short, with 8 bases between. CDR3 length: 14 residues. CDR3 region: CASSLGTGNYGYTF. The CDR3 DNA follows: TGTGCCAGCAGCTTAGGGACCGGGAACTATGGCTACACCTTC.

The chain carries TRBV6-1 and TRBJ2-2; D is perhaps TRBD2 (7 bases). The CDR3 contains 14 residues. Germline CDR1 is MNHNS and CDR2 is SASEGT. Trimming removed 11 bases at V and 1 base at J, with 14 bases between. CDR3 residues: CAGRGAQNTGELFF. The CDR3 DNA follows: TGTGCCGGCCGGGGGGCGCAGAACACCGGGGAGCTGTTTTTT.

The chain is built from TRBV4-2 and TRBJ2-7, with 9 bases lining up with TRBD1. With V trimmed by 1 base and J by 1 base, 8 bases remained unmatched. The germline V gene has CDR1 LGHNA and CDR2 YNFKEQ. This CDR3 has 17 amino acids. CDR3 region: CASSQVQTGTGSYEQYF. The CDR3 coding sequence is TGTGCCAGCAGCCAAGTACAGACCGGGACAGGGTCCTACGAGCAGTACTTC.

The J gene is TRBJ1-5, the V gene TRBV5-1, with D possibly being TRBD1 (5 bases). V was clipped by 1 base and J by 0 bases, with 11 bases between them. This CDR3 spans 16 amino acids. Germline CDR1 SGHRS, CDR2 YFSETQ. CDR3 nucleotide sequence: TGCGCCAGCAGCTTGAGGGACCGAGATAGCAATCAGCCCCAGCATTTT. Its translation is CASSLRDRDSNQPQHF.

The rearrangement joins TRBV2 to TRBJ1-2; the D is unclear. The CDR3 consists of 15 residues. From germline, CDR1 is SNHLY and CDR2 FYNNEI. V was shortened by 3 bases and J by 8 bases, with 19 bases between the two germline ends. CDR3 sequence: CASSDQAARTGGYTF. The DNA for the CDR3 is TGTGCCAGCAGTGACCAGGCAGCCAGGACGGGGGGCTACACCTTC. Full variable domain (rest looked up from reference TRBV2 and TRBJ1-2): EPEVTQTPSHQVTQMGQEVILRCVPISNHLYFYWYRQILGQKVEFLVSFYNNEISEKSEIFDDQFSVERPDGSNFTLKIRSTKLEDSAMYFCASSDQAARTGGYTFGSGTRLTVV.

This clone was seen once. The chain uses TRBV25-1 and TRBJ2-2; D perhaps matches TRBD1 (6 bases). The germline V gene has CDR1 MGHDK and CDR2 SYGVNS. The CDR3 covers 15 residues. V lost 6 bases, J lost 3 bases, and 14 bases lay in between. The CDR3 spells CASRTQGTHTGELFF. The CDR3 region has the DNA TGTGCCAGCAGGACACAGGGAACCCACACCGGGGAGCTGTTTTTT. Variable domain in full (rest from reference TRBV25-1 and TRBJ2-2): EADIYQTPRYLVIGTGKKITLECSQTMGHDKMYWYQQDPGMELHLIHYSYGVNSTEKGDLSSESTVSRIRTEHFPLTLESARPSHTSQYLCASRTQGTHTGELFFGEGSRLTVL.

V is TRBV7-8 and J is TRBJ2-5, with a weak D call TRBD2 (5 bases). CDR3 length: 15 amino acids. The V gene lost 1 base and the J gene lost 4 bases, with 13 bases spanning the gap. Germline assignment: CDR1 SGHVS and CDR2 FQNEAQ. CDR3 residues: CASSLDGIRGETQYF. The CDR3 DNA is TGTGCCAGCAGCTTAGACGGGATAAGAGGAGAGACCCAGTACTTC.

The rearrangement uses TRBV7-2 and TRBJ2-1; a weak D match, TRBD2 (6 bases). Per germline, CDR1 SGHTA and CDR2 FQGNSA. The CDR3 length is 15 residues. Trimming left V 5 bases short and J 2 bases short, with 13 bases between. CDR3 nucleotides: TGTGCCAGCAGCCCTAGCGCACAAACCTACAATGAGCAGTTCTTC. Translation: CASSPSAQTYNEQFF.

This clone was counted between two and nine times. The J gene is TRBJ2-1, the V gene TRBV28; TRBD1 matches at 10 bases. The CDR3 contains 15 residues. Per the germline V gene, CDR1 is MDHEN and CDR2 is SYDVKM. V gave up 3 bases and J gave up 8 bases; unmatched junction bases: 7. The CDR3 spells CASSLAGDRGYEQFF. In nucleotides, the CDR3 is TGTGCCAGCAGTTTGGCGGGGGACAGGGGCTATGAGCAGTTCTTC.

The chain has TRBV6-1 and TRBJ1-1, with D unresolved. CDR1 is MNHNS and CDR2 is SASEGT in the germline V gene. V gave up 6 bases and J gave up 3 bases, with 11 bases separating them. The CDR3 runs to 13 residues. CDR3 in amino acids: CASSLPGDTEAFF. Written as DNA, the CDR3 is TGTGCCAGCAGCCTCCCTGGGGACACTGAAGCTTTCTTT.

This chain links TRBV9 with TRBJ2-2; 7 nucleotides match TRBD2. V shed 1 base, J shed 6 bases, and the junction held 9 bases outside the gene matches. CDR1 and CDR2 from the germline V gene are SGDLS and YYNGEE. The CDR3 length is 16 residues. DNA for the CDR3: TGTGCCAGCAGCGTACGGAGGGAGGGCCTGGCCGGGGAGCTGTTTTTT. It codes for CASSVRREGLAGELFF. The full variable domain, its missing parts supplied by reference TRBV9 and TRBJ2-2, is DSGVTQTPKHLITATGQRVTLRCSPRSGDLSVYWYQQSLDQGLQFLIQYYNGEERAKGNILERFSAQQFPDLHSELNLSSLELGDSALYFCASSVRREGLAGELFFGEGSRLTVL.

The rearrangement uses TRBV23-1 and TRBJ2-3; D ambiguous. TRBV23-1 has ORF status, its function being uncertain. The CDR3 extends over 17 amino acids. Deletions cut 0 bases from V and 0 bases from J, with 13 bases between. The CDR3 spells CASSQSIGQTSTDTQYF. DNA for the CDR3: TGCGCCAGCAGTCAATCGATAGGGCAGACAAGCACAGATACGCAGTATTTT.

There are a few counts of this clone. This chain joins TRBV4-2 and TRBJ2-1; 12 bases match TRBD2. Trimming took 4 bases from V and 5 from J; bases not matched to a gene: 6. The CDR3 extends over 16 amino acids. Germline loops: CDR1 LGHNA, CDR2 YNFKEQ. The CDR3 nucleotides read TGTGCCAGCAGCCGGGACCTAGCGGGGGGGCACAATGAGCAGTTCTTC. Protein: CASSRDLAGGHNEQFF.

This clone was recorded many times. The chain couples TRBV5-6 to TRBJ1-2; the match to TRBD1 covers 7 bases. This CDR3 contains 15 residues. The germline V gene has CDR1 SGHDT and CDR2 YYEEEE. V shed 0 bases, J shed 0 bases, and the junction held 2 bases outside the gene matches. Written as DNA, the CDR3 is TGTGCCAGCAGCTTGGTGACAGGGTCTAACTATGGCTACACCTTC. This translates into CASSLVTGSNYGYTF.

The chain has TRBV27 and TRBJ2-5; 9 nucleotides match TRBD2. This CDR3 comprises 17 residues. The V segment lost 0 bases and the J segment 5 bases; nucleotides outside the gene matches: 10. The V gene's germline CDR1 is MNHEY and CDR2 SMNVEV (reference sequence). This chain's CDR3 is CASSLSPAGGSSETQYF. The CDR3 nucleotides read TGTGCCAGCAGTTTATCGCCAGCGGGGGGATCAAGTGAGACCCAGTACTTC.

The chain uses TRBV30 and TRBJ2-5; 9 nucleotides match TRBD1. Germline lookup yields CDR1 GTSNPN and CDR2 SVGIG (reference sequence). This CDR3 is 16 amino acids long. With 2 bases clipped from V and 5 bases from J, the junction kept 12 bases outside the gene matches. The CDR3 loop reads CAWSRGTGNGRETQYF. CDR3 nucleotides: TGTGCCTGGAGTAGGGGGACAGGGAACGGAAGGGAGACCCAGTACTTC. Based on the CDR3 plus reference TRBV30 and TRBJ2-5, the full variable domain is SQTIHQWPATLVQPVGSPLSLECTVEGTSNPNLYWYRQAAGRGLQLLFYSVGIGQISSEVPQNLSASRPQDRQFILSSKKLLLSDSGFYLCAWSRGTGNGRETQYFGPGTRLLVL.

J is TRBJ2-2 and V is TRBV7-9; D ambiguous. The germline gives CDR1 SEHNR, CDR2 FQNEAQ (reference sequence). The CDR3 has 13 amino acids. V shed 2 bases and J shed 4 bases, with 5 bases lying between them. The CDR3 is CASSLLATGELFF. Written as DNA, the CDR3 is TGTGCCAGCAGCTTACTCGCCACCGGGGAGCTGTTTTTT. The entire variable domain, with the rest obtained from reference TRBV7-9 and TRBJ2-2, is as follows: DTGVSQNPRHKITKRGQNVTFRCDPISEHNRLYWYRQTLGQGPEFLTYFQNEAQLEKSRLLSDRFSAERPKGSFSTLEIQRTEQGDSAMYLCASSLLATGELFFGEGSRLTVL.

As concerns this clone: This may arise from a read error, as a much more abundant clone is one base away. Within the sample, other DNA sequences also encode this same CDR3. The V gene is TRBV7-9, the J gene TRBJ2-5; D is unclear. Germline CDR1 and CDR2: SEHNR and FQNEAQ (reference sequence). Deletions cut 2 bases from V and 5 bases from J, with 3 bases between. There are 11 residues in the CDR3. The CDR3 nucleotides read TGTGCCAGCAGCTTATTCGAGACCCAGTACTTC. Encoded protein: CASSLFETQYF.

CDR3 sequence: CASSQEGRFGQPQHF. The CDR3 coding sequence is TGCGCCAGCAGCCAAGAAGGTAGGTTTGGTCAGCCCCAGCATTTT. This chain links TRBV4-1 with TRBJ1-5, with unresolved D. The CDR3 runs to 15 residues. Germline V gene sequence: CDR1 MGHRA, CDR2 YSYEKL. Trimming left V 0 bases short and J 6 bases short, with 12 bases between.

The chain is built from TRBV5-4 and TRBJ1-2, with no clear D. This CDR3 region has 13 residues. V lost 4 bases, J lost 1 base, and 8 bases lay in between. Germline V gene sequence: CDR1 SGHNT, CDR2 YYREEE (reference sequence). The CDR3 sequence: CASSPQSNYGYTF. CDR3 DNA: TGTGCCAGCAGCCCACAGAGTAACTATGGCTACACCTTC.

This clone appeared once. The chain couples TRBV25-1 to TRBJ1-3, with D unclear. Per the germline V gene, CDR1 is MGHDK and CDR2 is SYGVNS. The V gene lost 5 bases and the J gene lost 0 bases, with 11 bases spanning the gap. This CDR3 comprises 15 residues. The CDR3 is CASSSFGSSGNTIYF. The CDR3 DNA reads as TGTGCCAGCAGTTCCTTCGGAAGCTCTGGAAACACCATATATTTT.

As regards this clone: Other DNA sequences in this sample translate to the same CDR3. The rearrangement uses TRBV5-4 and TRBJ1-6; 10 bases align to TRBD1. Germline trimming cut 2 bases from V and 8 bases from J; bases unmatched to any gene: 4. The germline CDR1 and CDR2 sequences are SGHNT and YYREEE (reference sequence). The CDR3 runs to 15 residues. The CDR3 DNA sequence: TGTGCCAGCAGCTTAGGACAGGGGGGGGATTCACCCCTCCACTTT. It specifies CASSLGQGGDSPLHF.

On this clone: This CDR3 is also generated by other DNA sequences in the sample. The rearrangement joins TRBV5-1 to TRBJ2-2, with D possibly being TRBD2 (5 bases). Trimming pared 0 bases from V and 3 bases from J, leaving 9 bases between. The CDR3 has 15 amino acids. From germline, CDR1 is SGHRS and CDR2 YFSETQ. In DNA form, the CDR3 reads TGCGCCAGCAGCTTGGGGCTAGCTGACACCGGGGAGCTGTTTTTT. It translates to CASSLGLADTGELFF.

The chain recombines TRBV5-1 with TRBJ2-3, with D tentatively TRBD1 (6 bases). Germline CDR1 SGHRS, CDR2 YFSETQ. CDR3 length: 16 residues. V was clipped by 2 bases and J by 2 bases, with 15 bases between them. CDR3 region: CASSLGAGETTDTQYF. Written as DNA, the CDR3 is TGCGCCAGCAGCTTAGGGGCAGGGGAGACCACAGATACGCAGTATTTT. Drawing the rest from reference TRBV5-1 and TRBJ2-3, the complete variable domain is KAGVTQTPRYLIKTRGQQVTLSCSPISGHRSVSWYQQTPGQGLQFLFEYFSETQRNKGNFPGRFSGRQFSNSRSEMNVSTLELGDSALYLCASSLGAGETTDTQYFGPGTRLTVL.